The rows below give T cell receptor beta chains drawn from one sample of a study of HIV-infected patients and healthy controls. MiXCR, run by TCRdb on the 5' RACE reads, gives a single entry per CDR3 protein. The sample holds roughly 10,000 distinct CDR3 sequences, around 5.3% seen once. This material consisted of blood, taken before antiretroviral therapy. Source of these receptors: an adult with HIV infection. The CDR3 runs from the conserved cysteine through the conserved F or W. Each record gives: J gene, clone size, V gene, D gene, CDR3 protein. The D gene is left open where the match is weak. The listing skips clone size in some rows; elsewhere it reads once, few, many or a size class.

TRBJ2-1	once	TRBV7-9	NA	CASSSSLMGNEQFF
TRBJ1-5	many	TRBV6-2/TRBV6-3	TRBD1	CASSRTGGSNQPQHF
TRBJ2-7	many	TRBV27	NA	CASSLSEGTYEQYF
TRBJ2-7	medium-sized	TRBV28	TRBD2	CASTPRTSGYEQYF
TRBJ2-1	NA	TRBV7-9	NA	CASSLVGTEQFF
TRBJ2-3	medium-sized	TRBV2	TRBD1	CASSEGDRTNTDTQYF
TRBJ1-4	many	TRBV11-2	TRBD1	CASSLDRATNEKLFF
TRBJ2-7	many	TRBV6-6	NA	CASSYSPGDSYEQYF
TRBJ1-1	many	TRBV3-1	NA	CASSQGESEAFF
TRBJ1-1	medium-sized	TRBV19	NA	CASSPKMNTEAFF
TRBJ2-1	many	TRBV5-1	NA	CASSLEERRSYNEQFF
TRBJ1-2	many	TRBV10-3	NA	CAISEQEEREVYGYTF
TRBJ1-5	many	TRBV24-1	NA	CATSDWDILSNQPQHF
TRBJ1-5	many	TRBV30	TRBD1	CAWSSPGQGGWSQPQHF
TRBJ2-1	many	TRBV19	TRBD1	CASSPTGGYYNEQFF
TRBJ2-2	many	TRBV29-1	TRBD1	CSARSGTGDTGELFF
TRBJ2-6	many	TRBV29-1	NA	CSVGTGQNGANVLTF
TRBJ2-3	many	TRBV5-6	NA	CASSKAGGFGGDTQYF
TRBJ2-3	many	TRBV24-1	TRBD1	CATRGQGSDTQYF
TRBJ1-6	many	TRBV4-1	NA	CASSPSGSGVGNSPLHF
TRBJ2-2	many	TRBV5-6	TRBD2	CASSFLTSGALETGELFF
TRBJ1-2	many	TRBV9	NA	CASSVDQNYGYTF
TRBJ2-1	many	TRBV5-5	NA	CASRGRTDEQFF
TRBJ1-4	many	TRBV7-2	TRBD1	CASSPTGEPEKLFF
TRBJ2-1	many	TRBV11-1	NA	CASSLAPGFYEQFF
TRBJ2-5	NA	TRBV7-9	TRBD1	CASSAPRDSLQETQYF
TRBJ1-1	medium-sized	TRBV10-3	NA	CAISEEGASSFPYEAFF
TRBJ1-1	NA	TRBV10-2	NA	CASSESGGSNTEAFF
TRBJ2-7	many	TRBV20-1	TRBD1	CSARGGGGYEQYF
TRBJ2-7	many	TRBV18	TRBD1	CASSPPGQAYEQYF
TRBJ2-3	few	TRBV6-5	NA	CASSYGKATDTQYF
TRBJ2-7	many	TRBV4-2	NA	CASSQDTLSYEQYF
TRBJ2-5	medium-sized	TRBV7-2	TRBD2	CASSLEVAGVETQYF
TRBJ2-5	many	TRBV12-3/TRBV12-4	NA	CASSRDETQYF
TRBJ2-1	many	TRBV20-1	TRBD2	CSARSGTSGSVEQFF
TRBJ1-4	many	TRBV7-9	NA	CASSLQSQKLFF
TRBJ2-1	many	TRBV14	NA	CATAFSSYNEQFF
TRBJ2-3	medium-sized	TRBV11-2	TRBD2	CASSPGTSVAGTQYF
TRBJ2-7	many	TRBV18	NA	CASSPPDVGSYEQYF
TRBJ2-1	many	TRBV5-1	TRBD2	CASSPLSGGAGNEQFF
TRBJ2-3	many	TRBV28	TRBD2	CASSPALTSGGAGDTQYF
TRBJ2-5	many	TRBV29-1	TRBD2	CSATAGDWPGAQETQYF
TRBJ2-7	many	TRBV6-2/TRBV6-3	NA	CASIQGYGYEQYF
TRBJ2-3	many	TRBV7-9	NA	CASSSSGASRHTDTQYF
TRBJ2-1	medium-sized	TRBV7-6	TRBD1	CASSSGTDLYNEQFF
TRBJ2-3	medium-sized	TRBV7-2	NA	CASSPPSTDTQYF
TRBJ2-1	many	TRBV29-1	TRBD1	CSVGTEPVGQFF
TRBJ1-5	medium-sized	TRBV6-5	TRBD1	CASSKLGQGLDQPQHF